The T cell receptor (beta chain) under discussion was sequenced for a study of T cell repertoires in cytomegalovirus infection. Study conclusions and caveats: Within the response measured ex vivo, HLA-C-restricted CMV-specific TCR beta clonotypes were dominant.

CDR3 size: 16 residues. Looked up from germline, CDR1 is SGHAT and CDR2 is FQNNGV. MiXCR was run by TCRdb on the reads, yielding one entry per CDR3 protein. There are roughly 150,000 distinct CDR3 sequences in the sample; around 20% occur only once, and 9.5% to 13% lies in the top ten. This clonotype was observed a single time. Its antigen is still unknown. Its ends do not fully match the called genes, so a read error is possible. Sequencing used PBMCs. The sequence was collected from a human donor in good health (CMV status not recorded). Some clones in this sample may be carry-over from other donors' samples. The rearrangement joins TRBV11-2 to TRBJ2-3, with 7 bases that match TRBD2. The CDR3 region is CASSLEPAGSTDMQYF. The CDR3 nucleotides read TGTGCCAGCAGCTTAGAGCCAGCGGGGAGCACAGATATGCAGTATTTT.